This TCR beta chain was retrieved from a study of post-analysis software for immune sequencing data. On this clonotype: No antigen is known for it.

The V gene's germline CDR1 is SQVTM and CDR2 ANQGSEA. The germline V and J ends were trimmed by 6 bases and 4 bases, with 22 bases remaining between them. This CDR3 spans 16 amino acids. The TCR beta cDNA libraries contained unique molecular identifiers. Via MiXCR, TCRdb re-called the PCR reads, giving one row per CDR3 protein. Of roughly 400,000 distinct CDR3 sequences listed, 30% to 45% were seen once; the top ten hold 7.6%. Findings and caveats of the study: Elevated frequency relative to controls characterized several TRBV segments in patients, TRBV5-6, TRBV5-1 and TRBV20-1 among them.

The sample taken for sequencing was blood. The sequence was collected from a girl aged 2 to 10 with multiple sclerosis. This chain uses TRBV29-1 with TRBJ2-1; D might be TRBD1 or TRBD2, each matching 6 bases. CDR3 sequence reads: CSVQSGGRSLYNEQFF. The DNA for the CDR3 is TGCAGCGTCCAGTCCGGGGGCCGGAGTTTATACAATGAGCAGTTCTTC.